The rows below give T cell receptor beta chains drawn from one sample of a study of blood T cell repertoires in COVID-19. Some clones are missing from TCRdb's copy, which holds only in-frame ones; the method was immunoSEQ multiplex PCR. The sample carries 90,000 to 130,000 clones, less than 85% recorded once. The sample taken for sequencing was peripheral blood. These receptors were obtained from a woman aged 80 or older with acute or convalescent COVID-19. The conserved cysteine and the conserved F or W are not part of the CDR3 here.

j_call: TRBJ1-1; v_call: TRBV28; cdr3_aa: ASSLVGRAF
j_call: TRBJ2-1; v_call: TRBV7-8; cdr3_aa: ASSWTRGGSSNEQF
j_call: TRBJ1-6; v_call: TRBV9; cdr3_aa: ASSPSARGNSPLH
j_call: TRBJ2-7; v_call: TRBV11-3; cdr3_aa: ASSLEGTTYEQY
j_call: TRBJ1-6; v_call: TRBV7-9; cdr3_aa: ASSGTGISPLH
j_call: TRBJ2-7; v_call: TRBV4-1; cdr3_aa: ASSQGGLAGTRSYEQY
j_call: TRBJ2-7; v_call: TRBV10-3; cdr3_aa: AISAEREQY
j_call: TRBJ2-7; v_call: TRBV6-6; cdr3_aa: ASSRDREYEQY
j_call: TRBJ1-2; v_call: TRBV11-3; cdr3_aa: ASSQGDYGYT
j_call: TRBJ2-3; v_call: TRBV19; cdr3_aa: ASSIGGGAPTDTQY